The 6 T cell receptor beta chains presented below share a single source sample, sequenced in a study of T cells after yellow fever vaccination. TCRdb recomputed calls from the 5' RACE reads with MiXCR, one row per CDR3 protein. The sample records 620,000 or so distinct CDR3 sequences, 9% to 15% being singletons. Specimen: PBMCs, collected on the day of the yellow fever booster vaccination. These receptors were collected from a man aged 30 to 39 who received the YFV17D yellow fever vaccine.

The V and J genes are TRBV25-1 and TRBJ2-3; weak D call: TRBD1 (6 bases). CDR1 and CDR2 from the germline V gene are MGHDK and SYGVNS. The CDR3 contains 15 residues. V gave up 6 bases and J gave up 0 bases, with 13 bases separating them. The chain's CDR3 is CASSGTGFSTDTQYF. CDR3 bases: TGTGCCAGCAGCGGAACAGGGTTTAGCACAGATACGCAGTATTTT.

This clonotype came up a few times. The V call is TRBV7-2, the J call TRBJ2-5; the D gene is possibly TRBD2 (5 bases). CDR1 and CDR2 (germline): SGHTA, FQGNSA. The length of the CDR3 is 16 residues. The V end lost 6 bases, the J end lost 3 bases, and 20 bases lay between the germline ends. The CDR3: CASSTQMVGVKETQYF. The CDR3 DNA reads as TGTGCCAGCAGTACGCAGATGGTCGGGGTGAAAGAGACCCAGTACTTC.

This clonotype was counted only a few times. V gene TRBV5-4 combines with J gene TRBJ2-1; 8 bases line up with TRBD2. Germline trimming cut 4 bases from V and 1 base from J; bases unmatched to any gene: 7. CDR1 and CDR2 (germline): SGHNT, YYREEE (reference sequence). This CDR3 has 16 residues. CDR3 in DNA: TGTGCCAGCAGCATGGGACTAGTGTCTTCCTACAATGAGCAGTTCTTC. Its protein product is CASSMGLVSSYNEQFF.

This clonotype was counted between two and nine times. V usage is TRBV15 and J usage is TRBJ2-5, with 10 bases that match TRBD2. V trimming: 0 bases; J trimming: 4 bases; junction bases outside the gene matches: 17. The CDR3 length is 20 residues. Germline V gene lookup returns CDR1 LNHNV and CDR2 YYDKDF (reference sequence). The CDR3: CATSRDNPVGAGGVRETQYF. DNA of the CDR3: TGTGCCACCAGCAGAGATAATCCCGTGGGAGCGGGAGGGGTCAGAGAGACCCAGTACTTC. The entire variable domain, with the rest obtained from reference TRBV15 and TRBJ2-5, is as follows: DAMVIQNPRYQVTQFGKPVTLSCSQTLNHNVMYWYQQKSSQAPKLLFHYYDKDFNNEADTPDNFQSRRPNTSFCFLDIRSPGLGDTAMYLCATSRDNPVGAGGVRETQYFGPGTRLLVL.

This clonotype showed up just a few times. This CDR3 is CASSTHGALSYEQYF. The DNA of the CDR3 is TGTGCCAGCAGTACCCACGGGGCCCTTTCATACGAGCAGTACTTC. The rearrangement links TRBV28 to TRBJ2-7, with D perhaps matching TRBD1 or TRBD2 (5 bases each). Germline CDR1 reads MDHEN; CDR2 reads SYDVKM. The CDR3 is made up of 15 amino acids. Deletions cut 5 bases from V and 4 bases from J, with 18 bases between.

This clonotype was detected ten times or more. The genes are TRBV2 and TRBJ1-1, with D unclear. Germline CDR1 and CDR2: SNHLY and FYNNEI. Trimming left V 1 base short and J 4 bases short, with 7 bases between. CDR3 length: 13 residues. The CDR3 DNA is TGTGCCAGCAGTGAAGGTCCGGGCACTGAAGCTTTCTTT. It yields the protein CASSEGPGTEAFF.